Listed below are T cell receptor beta chains from one sample, sequenced in a study of shared clonotypes between healthy human individuals. TCRdb's copy holds only in-frame clones and misses some; the assay was immunoSEQ multiplex PCR. Among over a million clones listed, about 96% were seen once. Source material: naive CD4+ T cells sorted from blood. Source of these receptors: a man aged 25-45 years in good health. The CDR3 runs from the conserved cysteine through the conserved F or W. D genes are given only for firm matches. Part of the rows lack a size; the others show once, few, many or a class for expanded clones.

v_call	clone_size	d_call	j_call	cdr3_nt	cdr3_aa
TRBV25-1	NA	NA	TRBJ2-7	TGTGCCAGCCTTGTAAGAGTACGTGAGCAGTACTTC	CASLVRVREQYF
TRBV5-5	NA	NA	TRBJ2-7	TGTGCCAGCAGCTTGACTGCGGGTAGCTCCTACGAGCAGTACTTC	CASSLTAGSSYEQYF
TRBV28	NA	NA	TRBJ2-1	TGTGCCAGCAGTCCCATAAGCAAGGATAGGGTTCAGGACTCCTACAATGAGCAGTTCTTC	CASSPISKDRVQDSYNEQFF
TRBV5-1	NA	TRBD1	TRBJ1-3	TGCGCCAGCAGCTTGTCTTCCGACAGGGGGAGAAACACCATATATTTT	CASSLSSDRGRNTIYF
TRBV11-2	NA	NA	TRBJ1-1	TGTGCCAGCAGCTTATTCAGGACGGTGAACACTGAAGCTTTCTTT	CASSLFRTVNTEAFF
TRBV5-5	NA	TRBD1	TRBJ1-4	TGTGCCAGCAGCCGTACGGGACAGGGGACCGAAAAACTGTTTTTT	CASSRTGQGTEKLFF
TRBV5-1	NA	TRBD2	TRBJ2-4	TGCGCCAGCAGCTTGCTAGCGGGAAGCGAAAACATTCAGTACTTC	CASSLLAGSENIQYF
TRBV2	few	TRBD1	TRBJ1-2	TGTGCCAGCAGTGACCCGGACAGGGTGGGAGTTGGCTACACCTTC	CASSDPDRVGVGYTF
TRBV18	once	TRBD1	TRBJ2-7	TGTGCCAGCTCACCGCTGGGCCCCCAGGGGGCGAATTACGAGCAGTACTTC	CASSPLGPQGANYEQYF
TRBV7-9	NA	TRBD1	TRBJ1-4	TGTGCCAGCAGCTTATATGGGACAGGGGAAGAAAAACTGTTTTTT	CASSLYGTGEEKLFF
TRBV11-2	NA	NA	TRBJ2-3	NA	CASSSSGDTQYF
TRBV28	NA	NA	TRBJ2-7	TGTGCCAGCAGGCCTAAACCACCCTTGAGGGACGAGCAGTACTTC	CASRPKPPLRDEQYF
TRBV6-1	NA	TRBD1	TRBJ2-7	TGTGCCAGCAGTGAAGCGACAGGGGGCGGCTACGAGCAGTACTTC	CASSEATGGGYEQYF
TRBV9	NA	TRBD2	TRBJ2-5	TGTGCCAGCAGCGTCGGGACTAGCGGGAGTGGAGGGCAAGAGACCCAGTACTTC	CASSVGTSGSGGQETQYF
TRBV28	NA	NA	TRBJ1-2	TGTGCCAGCAGCCCATCCGCTAACTATGGCTACACCTTC	CASSPSANYGYTF
TRBV6-5	NA	NA	TRBJ1-2	TGTGCCAGCAGTTACTCTGGGTCGTCTAACTATGGCTACACCTTC	CASSYSGSSNYGYTF
TRBV18	NA	TRBD1	TRBJ2-7	TGTGCCAGCTCACTGGACAGGGGGCGAACCTACGAGCAGTACTTC	CASSLDRGRTYEQYF
TRBV2	NA	NA	TRBJ1-5	TGTGCCAGCAGTGTCGGGGGTAATCAGCCCCAGCATTTT	CASSVGGNQPQHF
TRBV18	NA	NA	TRBJ1-1	TGTGCCAGCTCACCTAAAAACACTGAAGCTTTCTTT	CASSPKNTEAFF
TRBV7-3	NA	TRBD2	TRBJ2-1	TGTGCCAGCAGCCGAACTAGCGGGTCCTACAATGAGCAGTTCTTC	CASSRTSGSYNEQFF
TRBV13	NA	NA	TRBJ2-5	TGTGCCAGCAGTATAATAGAGACCCAGTACTTC	CASSIIETQYF
TRBV2	once	NA	TRBJ1-4	TGTGCCAGCAGTGGACCAGGGGCGTTTAATGCTAATGAAAAACTGTTTTTT	CASSGPGAFNANEKLFF
TRBV5-5	NA	TRBD1	TRBJ1-3	TGTGCCAGCAGCTTGGGGTTTCGGGACAGTTACACCATATATTTT	CASSLGFRDSYTIYF
TRBV5-4	NA	TRBD2	TRBJ2-5	TGTGCCAGCAGCAAGACTAGCGGGAGTTGGCCTTTCCAAGAGACCCAGTACTTC	CASSKTSGSWPFQETQYF
TRBV5-5	NA	TRBD1	TRBJ1-4	TGTGCCAGCAGCTTTGATAGGAATACAGGGGTTTATGAAAAACTGTTTTTT	CASSFDRNTGVYEKLFF
TRBV28	NA	NA	TRBJ2-1	TGTGCCAGCAGTGCTCGGTACGGTGGTGAGCAGTTCTTC	CASSARYGGEQFF
TRBV19	NA	NA	TRBJ2-3	TGTGCCAGTCAGCAGGGTTGGGGAGATACGCAGTATTTT	CASQQGWGDTQYF
TRBV6-1	NA	NA	TRBJ2-7	TGTGCCAGCAGGTTACAGGGTTACGAGCAGTACTTC	CASRLQGYEQYF
TRBV7-9	NA	NA	TRBJ2-4	TGTGCCAGCAGCGCACGACAGGGAGGGCACATTCAGTACTTC	CASSARQGGHIQYF
TRBV10-3	NA	NA	TRBJ2-5	TGTGCCTCGGGAGAGCAAGAGACCCAGTACTTC	CASGEQETQYF
TRBV29-1	once	TRBD1	TRBJ2-5	TGCAGCGTTAATACAGGGGTGGTGGAGACCCAGTACTTC	CSVNTGVVETQYF
TRBV2	NA	TRBD1	TRBJ2-2	TGTGCCCAGCGCGGGACAGGGATCACCGGGGAGCTGTTTTTT	CAQRGTGITGELFF
TRBV5-4	NA	TRBD1	TRBJ1-3	TGTGCCAGCAGTAGCCGACAGGGGAACTCTGGAAACACCATATATTTT	CASSSRQGNSGNTIYF
TRBV5-3	once	NA	TRBJ2-1	TGTGCCAGCAGCATGGCTGCTCGTGTGTACAATGAGCAGTTCTTC	CASSMAARVYNEQFF
TRBV6-5	NA	TRBD1	TRBJ2-1	TGTGCCAGCACCCGGACAGGGTCTGGCAATGAGCAGTTCTTC	CASTRTGSGNEQFF
TRBV10-1	few	NA	TRBJ2-3	TGCGCCAGCAGTGAGTCAAGTCTAACGCAGTATTTT	CASSESSLTQYF
TRBV5-5	NA	NA	TRBJ1-2	TGTGCCAGCAGCTTAGAGCTGTTCGGCTACACCTTC	CASSLELFGYTF
TRBV5-8	once	TRBD1	TRBJ1-4	TGTGCCAGCAGCCGTAGGGGACAGGGGGCCAATGAAAAACTGTTTTTT	CASSRRGQGANEKLFF
TRBV28	NA	NA	TRBJ1-2	TGTGCCAGCAGTTTAGGGACATCGGGAGGCTACACCTTC	CASSLGTSGGYTF
TRBV15	NA	NA	TRBJ2-7	TGTGCCACCAGCACCCCGGACAGAACATACGAGCAGTACTTC	CATSTPDRTYEQYF
TRBV6-1	NA	NA	TRBJ1-2	TGTGCCAGCAGCAAGCAGGAAGGGATATATGGCTACACCTTC	CASSKQEGIYGYTF
TRBV9	NA	NA	TRBJ1-4	TGTGCCAGCAGCGTAGGGGAACTAGGGCTCCTGGGGGAAAAACTGTTTTTT	CASSVGELGLLGEKLFF
TRBV2	NA	NA	TRBJ2-3	TGTGCCAGCAGTGAAGGTCGGGGTCCAGATACGCAGTATTTT	CASSEGRGPDTQYF
TRBV28	NA	NA	TRBJ1-4	TGTGCCAGCTTTCCCGGGGCAACACCGATCGTGGGGGAAAAACTGTTTTTT	CASFPGATPIVGEKLFF
TRBV10-3	NA	NA	TRBJ1-3	TGTGCCATCAGTGAGCAGGCTGGGACTGGAAACACCATATATTTT	CAISEQAGTGNTIYF
TRBV6-5	NA	NA	TRBJ1-1	TGTGCCAGCAGTTACACAGGGCGGCACACTGAAGCTTTCTTT	CASSYTGRHTEAFF
TRBV18	NA	NA	TRBJ2-5	TGTGCCAGCTCACAGGGAAGGGGAGTGGAGACCCAGTACTTC	CASSQGRGVETQYF
TRBV5-1	NA	TRBD2	TRBJ2-6	TGCGCCAGCAGTCGGGGGGTCGGGACGGTCCGCTCTGGGGCCAACGTCCTGACTTTC	CASSRGVGTVRSGANVLTF
TRBV27	NA	TRBD1	TRBJ1-1	TGTGCCAGCAGTTACCGGACAGGGATGAACACTGAAGCTTTCTTT	CASSYRTGMNTEAFF